The source of this T cell receptor (beta chain) is a study of T cells in Graves' hyperthyroidism and ophthalmopathy. CDR1 and CDR2 (germline): LGHNT, FRNRAP. V was pared by 3 bases and J by 2 bases, with 5 bases between. The CDR3 length is 12 residues. Whole-study results and caveats: Ophthalmopathy was told apart from stable hyperthyroidism by a 13 V-J model.

As concerns this clonotype: Antigen: not known.

It was RNA transcripts that yielded the amplified TCR beta CDR3 regions. The HTBI set primed first-round TCR CDR3 RT-PCR. TCRdb redid the calling of the multiplex PCR reads with MiXCR, one entry per CDR3 protein. The sample contains roughly 750,000 distinct CDR3 sequences, about 15% of which appear only once. This clonotype was sampled from a man younger than 35 with Graves' hyperthyroidism. The sequencing sample was made of blood. The chain combines TRBV12-5 with TRBJ2-7, with no clear D. DNA of the CDR3: TGTGCTAGTGGTTTCGCGGCCTACGAGCAGTACTTC. Its translation is CASGFAAYEQYF.